This is a list of T cell receptor beta chains from one sample in a study of shared clonotypes between healthy human individuals. The assay was immunoSEQ multiplex PCR, and TCRdb's table has in-frame clones only and misses some. The sample comprises over a million clones, about 76% of which are singletons, and about 1.5% rests with the top ten. Material for sequencing was memory CD4+ T cells sorted from blood. The receptors here all came from a man between 18 and 35 years old in good health. Both conserved end residues are part of each CDR3. D genes are given only for firm matches. Rows may omit the clone size; those that give it use once, few, many or a size class.

TGTGCCTGGGGCTGGGGGACCCAGTACTTC | CAWGWGTQYF | . | TRBV30 | . | TRBJ2-5
TGTGCCAGCAGCCTCCGGACGGGGGAGCTGTTTTTT | CASSLRTGELFF | . | TRBV28 | . | TRBJ2-2
TGTGCCAGCAGTACCAACAGGGTGGTCAATGAAAAACTGTTTTTT | CASSTNRVVNEKLFF | . | TRBV6-1 | . | TRBJ1-4
TGTGCCAGCAGCTTAGATCAGGAGGGGGAAGACACTGAAGCTTTCTTT | CASSLDQEGEDTEAFF | . | TRBV11-2 | . | TRBJ1-1
TGTGCCAGTAGTGAGGGGGTAATGATTCATTCACCCCTCCACTTT | CASSEGVMIHSPLHF | . | TRBV19 | . | TRBJ1-6
TGTGCCAGCAGCCCAACCGACACATCCTACTATGGCTACACCTTC | CASSPTDTSYYGYTF | once | TRBV6-6 | . | TRBJ1-2
TGTGCCAGCAGTGAATCAGGAATCAGGGACTATGGCTACACCTTC | CASSESGIRDYGYTF | . | TRBV6-1 | . | TRBJ1-2
TGTGCCTGGGCCCGGGACAGTCCCGAAGCTTTCTTT | CAWARDSPEAFF | . | TRBV30 | TRBD1 | TRBJ1-1
TGTGCCAGCAGCTCCGGAGCAGATACGCAGTATTTT | CASSSGADTQYF | . | TRBV7-2 | . | TRBJ2-3
TGCGCCAGCAGCTTCGGGAACGAGCAGTACTTC | CASSFGNEQYF | . | TRBV5-1 | . | TRBJ2-7
TGTGCCAGCAGGGCAGGGTTGGACACTGAAGCTTTCTTT | CASRAGLDTEAFF | . | TRBV7-6 | . | TRBJ1-1
TGTGCCAGCAGCGCCGTGGGGGGGAGGGCCAACGAGCAGTACTTC | CASSAVGGRANEQYF | . | TRBV7-2 | TRBD2 | TRBJ2-7
TGTGCCAGCAGCCCGCCATTCCAGGGTAATGAGCATTTT | CASSPPFQGNEHF | . | TRBV6-6 | . | TRBJ1-5
TGTGCCAGCAGTTACACCGGGACTAGCGGGAGAGAGACCCAGTACTTC | CASSYTGTSGRETQYF | . | TRBV6-6 | TRBD2 | TRBJ2-5
TGTGCCAGCAGCGTAGTAGTAGGGTGGGGGCCCCGGTCCTACGAGCAGTACTTC | CASSVVVGWGPRSYEQYF | . | TRBV9 | . | TRBJ2-7
TGTGCCACCGGACAGCACGGCACTCTGGGCGCCAACGTCCTGACTTTC | CATGQHGTLGANVLTF | few | TRBV6-6 | . | TRBJ2-6
TGTGCCAGCAGCCGTCTAGGGGAGGGGGCAGGGAACACTGAAGCTTTCTTT | CASSRLGEGAGNTEAFF | . | TRBV5-6 | TRBD1 | TRBJ1-1
TGCAGCGTTCACAGGGTAGGGGCTGAAGCTTTCTTT | CSVHRVGAEAFF | few | TRBV29-1 | . | TRBJ1-1
TGTGCCTCCCGACCACCGGGACTGAGCTCCTACGAGCAGTACTTC | CASRPPGLSSYEQYF | . | TRBV6-6 | . | TRBJ2-7
TGTGCCAGCACCTCGACAGCAGACACTGAAGCTTTCTTT | CASTSTADTEAFF | . | TRBV6-1 | . | TRBJ1-1
TGTGCCACCCTAGGTGGGCTACTAGCCTTTGGCACCGGGGAGCTGTTTTTT | CATLGGLLAFGTGELFF | . | TRBV2 | . | TRBJ2-2
TGTGCCAGCGGGATACTAACCTACGAGCAGTACTTC | CASGILTYEQYF | . | TRBV11-2 | . | TRBJ2-7
TGTGCCTGGAGTGTATCAGCTAATAGCAATCAGCCCCAGCATTTT | CAWSVSANSNQPQHF | . | TRBV30 | . | TRBJ1-5
TGTGCCAGCAGCCAGGGATTGGGAGTTATGAACACTGAAGCTTTCTTT | CASSQGLGVMNTEAFF | . | TRBV6-6 | . | TRBJ1-1
TGTGCCATCAGTGAGATGTCGGAAGGACCCCAGTACTTC | CAISEMSEGPQYF | . | TRBV10-3 | . | TRBJ2-5
TGTGCCAGCAGCTTGTTTGGGGACAGGGAAAGCTCTGGGGCCAACGTCCTGACTTTC | CASSLFGDRESSGANVLTF | . | TRBV5-4 | TRBD1 | TRBJ2-6
TGTGCCAGCAGGGCACCGGGACAGAACACTGAAGCTTTCTTT | CASRAPGQNTEAFF | . | TRBV6-4 | . | TRBJ1-1
TGCGCCAGCAGCCCCCAGGGGGTGGGGGACACTGAAGCTTTCTTT | CASSPQGVGDTEAFF | . | TRBV5-1 | TRBD1 | TRBJ1-1
TGTGCCAGCAGAGGCCGGGACGGGCGCTACGAGCAGTACTTC | CASRGRDGRYEQYF | once | TRBV28 | . | TRBJ2-7
TGTGCCAGCAGTTCGGACAGAGATAGCAATCAGCCCCAGCATTTT | CASSSDRDSNQPQHF | . | TRBV6-5 | . | TRBJ1-5
TGCGCCAGCAGCTTGGTTGGAACCGGGGAGCTGTTTTTT | CASSLVGTGELFF | . | TRBV5-1 | . | TRBJ2-2
TGTGCCAGTAGTACTACCTCTTCGGTCAATCAGCCCCAGCATTTT | CASSTTSSVNQPQHF | . | TRBV19 | . | TRBJ1-5
TGTGCCACCGAGTCACCGATCACGGGACAGAGCTCCTATAATTCACCCCTCCACTTT | CATESPITGQSSYNSPLHF | . | TRBV28 | TRBD1 | TRBJ1-6
TGTGCCAGCAGCGTGGGACGACGTGGGAATCAGCCCCAGCATTTT | CASSVGRRGNQPQHF | few | TRBV9 | . | TRBJ1-5
TGTGCCAGCAGCTTTTACTCAGGTCGGACAGATACGCAGTATTTT | CASSFYSGRTDTQYF | . | TRBV5-6 | . | TRBJ2-3
TGTGCCAGCAGACCCCCCGATCGGGGGCCTGAGGGCTACACCTTC | CASRPPDRGPEGYTF | . | TRBV6-1 | . | TRBJ1-2
TGTGCCAGCACCGAAGGGGGGTTTTGGTACACTGAAGCTTTCTTT | CASTEGGFWYTEAFF | . | TRBV6-6 | . | TRBJ1-1
TGTGCCTGGACTAGCGGGAGTTTCAGGGAGACCCAGTACTTC | CAWTSGSFRETQYF | . | TRBV30 | TRBD2 | TRBJ2-5
TGTGCCAGCAGCTGGGACAGAAACTACGAGCAGTACTTC | CASSWDRNYEQYF | . | TRBV5-6 | TRBD1 | TRBJ2-7
TGTGCCAGCAGCAAAGTGGCCCCGGACAGTGATTACAATCAGCCCCAGCATTTT | CASSKVAPDSDYNQPQHF | few | TRBV21-1 | . | TRBJ1-5
TGTGCCAGCAGCGTAGGCCCGGAGAATGAGCAGTTCTTC | CASSVGPENEQFF | many | TRBV9 | . | TRBJ2-1
TGCGCCAGCAGCTTGGGCGGGCCTAGCGTGACCACCGGGGAGCTGTTTTTT | CASSLGGPSVTTGELFF | few | TRBV5-1 | . | TRBJ2-2
TGTGCCATCGGAGGGGGACAGCTGAGCTCCTACGAGCAGTACTTC | CAIGGGQLSSYEQYF | . | TRBV10-3 | . | TRBJ2-7